The sequence of this T cell receptor beta chain was determined in a study of OX40 agonist ivuxolimab in advanced cancers. Looking at the study overall: Mean age approximately 66 years, range roughly 20 to 85; 82.7% male. Eligibility rules accepted prior anti-PD-1, anti-PD-L1 or anti-CTLA-4 therapy, and over 30% had some. Patients achieving partial responses numbered three: one hepatocellular carcinoma case and two cutaneous melanoma cases.

Notes on this clone: Its antigen is unknown.

The V gene end was trimmed by 2 bases and the J gene end by 2 bases; junction bases not matched to a gene: 1. The germline V gene encodes CDR1 SGHDT and CDR2 YYEEEE. The CDR3 is 14 residues long. Points from the study as a whole: More expanded clones were found, on average, in CD8+ than in CD4+ T cells.

Profiling relied on immunoSEQ multiplex PCR, and the TCRdb table lists in-frame clones only, not all of them. The sample has about 64,000 clones; around 87% are singletons. The gene calls are TRBV5-6 and TRBJ2-7, with 10 positions matching TRBD2. The sequence came from an adult with an advanced solid tumor such as melanoma, head and neck, liver or kidney cancer. The material sequenced was CD4+ or CD8+ T cells sorted from blood, taken in a trial of the OX40 agonist ivuxolimab. CDR3 residues: CASSLLAGPYEQYF. CDR3 sequence (DNA): TGTGCCAGCAGCTTACTAGCGGGGCCCTACGAGCAGTACTTC.